The rows below give T cell receptor beta chains drawn from one sample of a study of somatic mutations in cytotoxic T cells in rheumatoid arthritis. Profiled with immunoSEQ multiplex PCR; TCRdb holds only in-frame clones, not every one. The sample records 9,500 to 15,000 clones, approximately 80% being singletons. The sample was CD8+ T cells sorted from blood. Receptors originate from a man in his fifties or sixties in good health. Both conserved end residues are part of each CDR3.

v_call	j_call	cdr3_aa
TRBV4-1	TRBJ1-2	CASSHAGGETNYGYTF
TRBV7-2	TRBJ2-7	CASSLAYDGRIIYEQYF
TRBV7-6	TRBJ1-5	CASSLESRGLGQPQHF
TRBV18	TRBJ2-2	CASSPGQRGLEELFF
TRBV2	TRBJ1-6	CASSDGGSSYNSPLHF
TRBV7-6	TRBJ2-7	CASSLVQAGSLYEQYF
TRBV11-2	TRBJ2-7	CASSLDLGRNYEQYF
TRBV9	TRBJ2-6	CASSVSSGRGANVLTF
TRBV7-2	TRBJ2-5	CASSSGTEQETQYF
TRBV30	TRBJ2-7	CAWSVLAGWGEQYF
TRBV6-1	TRBJ1-2	CASSELGTAYGYTF
TRBV4-1	TRBJ1-2	CASLGTDNGYTF
TRBV6-5	TRBJ1-3	CASSYGARPSGNTIYF
TRBV4-2	TRBJ2-7	CASSQVEGIRTYEQYF
TRBV28	TRBJ2-1	CASSLSLQGFGYNEQFF
TRBV2	TRBJ2-1	CASRGSYNEQFF
TRBV29-1	TRBJ1-2	CSVGGSYAPANYGYTF
TRBV30	TRBJ1-5	CAWSPGTGAFYSNQPQHF
TRBV9	TRBJ1-3	CASSERPAGGSGNTIYF
TRBV5-6	TRBJ1-1	CASSFGVTEAFF
TRBV11-3	TRBJ2-7	CASSLVRQVYEQYF
TRBV6-6	TRBJ1-3	CASSYWEDSGNTIYF
TRBV7-8	TRBJ1-1	CASSFSTRATEAFF
TRBV7-9	TRBJ2-5	CASSGDRVYQETQYF
TRBV2	TRBJ2-7	CAREGQGASDSYEQYF
TRBV5-4	TRBJ1-1	CASSLVRTDMNTEAFF
TRBV25-1	TRBJ2-1	CASSEWGLAGGVINEQFF
TRBV9	TRBJ2-2	CASSVSTGELFF
TRBV13	TRBJ2-7	CASSLGLADSYEQYF
TRBV4-2	TRBJ1-3	CASSPGGNTIYF
TRBV2	TRBJ2-2	CASSVSTGANTGELFF
TRBV6-5	TRBJ1-1	CATSMNTEAFF
TRBV18	TRBJ2-3	CASSPPRLVPDTQYF
TRBV29-1	TRBJ1-2	CSVQEGEYYGYTF
TRBV11-2	TRBJ1-1	CASSFYPEKNTEAFF
TRBV19	TRBJ2-1	CASSMVNRNNEQFF
TRBV5-5	TRBJ1-4	CASSLPQESSEKLFF
TRBV7-9	TRBJ2-1	CASSSLGTPKSHEQFF
TRBV7-7	TRBJ2-2	CASSLSNTGELFF
TRBV11-3	TRBJ2-3	CASNRGRSSTDTQYF
TRBV30	TRBJ2-1	CAWITGTGGPYNEQFF
TRBV7-9	TRBJ2-1	CASVQGGRAYNEQFF
TRBV6-4	TRBJ2-2	CASSASTAGSGELFF
TRBV7-9	TRBJ1-3	CASSPTGPGNTIYF
TRBV28	TRBJ1-1	CASRFAGTAADEASTEAFF
TRBV7-9	TRBJ2-2	CASSTDRDTGGLFF
TRBV27	TRBJ1-1	CASSLSVRTEAFF
TRBV18	TRBJ1-2	CASSPMEGGGYGYTF
TRBV2	TRBJ1-2	CASHPQGINGYTF
TRBV29-1	TRBJ2-7	CSVEEPRGEQYF
TRBV7-9	TRBJ1-2	CASSLVAYTRGYTF
TRBV7-7	TRBJ2-2	CASSWTVTGELFF
TRBV4-1	TRBJ1-5	CASRPQQGEGNQPQHF
TRBV4-2	TRBJ2-1	CASSQVLYNEQFF